Listed below are T cell receptor beta chains from one sample, sequenced in a study of T cell repertoires in cytomegalovirus infection. TCRdb re-derived calls from the reads in MiXCR, one entry per CDR3 protein. The table has roughly 310,000 distinct CDR3 sequences, approximately 32% seen once; the top ten hold around 18%. Their antigen targets remain unknown. Sequenced here: cultured PBMCs, sampled from culture after CMV antigen stimulation. All receptors derive from a human donor in good health (CMV status not recorded). Some clones in this sample may be carry-over from other donors' samples. The CDR3 runs from the conserved cysteine through the conserved F or W. A D gene is named only where the DNA matches it firmly. For some rows the clone size is stated as once, few or many, or as a class when expanded; others skip it.

length	size	V	J	D	CDR3	DNA
13	-	TRBV14	TRBJ2-1	TRBD1	CASSPGQGNEQFF	TGTGCCAGCAGCCCGGGACAGGGGAATGAGCAGTTCTTC
15	-	TRBV28	TRBJ1-5	-	CASTPGGKGDQPQHF	TGTGCCAGCACCCCTGGGGGAAAGGGGGATCAGCCCCAGCATTTT
17	-	TRBV5-1	TRBJ2-3	TRBD2	CASSPLLAGGGPDTQYF	TGCGCCAGCAGCCCGCTCCTAGCGGGGGGCGGCCCAGATACGCAGTATTTT
12	-	TRBV5-1	TRBJ1-5	-	CASSRANQPQHF	TGCGCCAGCAGTCGAGCAAATCAGCCCCAGCATTTT
15	few	TRBV7-3	TRBJ2-1	TRBD1	CASSSTGATYNEQFF	TGTGCCAGCAGCTCAACAGGGGCCACCTACAATGAGCAGTTCTTC
16	-	TRBV4-1	TRBJ1-5	TRBD1	CASSQEGGTANQPQHF	TGCGCCAGCAGCCAAGAGGGTGGGACAGCTAATCAGCCCCAGCATTTT
13	-	TRBV6-5	TRBJ1-6	-	CATARGVNSPLHF	TGTGCCACCGCCCGAGGAGTTAATTCACCCCTCCACTTT
17	few	TRBV27	TRBJ1-2	-	CASSLSAGRGKGYGYTF	TGTGCCAGCAGTTTATCAGCGGGTAGGGGGAAAGGGTATGGCTACACCTTC
15	-	TRBV6-1	TRBJ1-2	-	CASRPGSGVNYGYTF	TGTGCCAGCAGGCCTGGTTCCGGGGTAAACTATGGCTACACCTTC
14	-	TRBV3-1	TRBJ1-2	-	CASSYWAGDYGYTF	TGTGCCAGCAGTTACTGGGCAGGGGACTATGGCTACACCTTC
15	-	TRBV24-1	TRBJ2-1	TRBD1	CATSPPGQGSNEQFF	TGTGCCACCAGCCCCCCGGGACAGGGGTCCAATGAGCAGTTCTTC
16	-	TRBV10-3	TRBJ1-4	TRBD1	CAISEGAGGTNEKLFF	TGTGCCATCAGTGAGGGGGCAGGGGGAACTAATGAAAAACTGTTTTTT
8	-	TRBV12-3/TRBV12-4	TRBJ1-5	-	CASSPQHF	TGTGCCAGCAGTCCCCAGCATTTT
15	few	TRBV19	TRBJ1-5	TRBD1	CASTLQGAGNQPQHF	TGTGCCAGTACTTTACAGGGGGCGGGCAATCAGCCCCAGCATTTT
17	-	TRBV19	TRBJ2-3	TRBD1	CASRHSTSTGAKDTQYF	TGTGCCAGTAGGCACTCTACTTCGACAGGGGCCAAAGATACGCAGTATTTT
15	-	TRBV5-8	TRBJ1-5	-	CASSLWQGTHQPQHF	TGTGCCAGCAGCTTGTGGCAGGGGACCCATCAGCCCCAGCATTTT
13	-	TRBV19	TRBJ1-2	-	CASTTPDNYGYTF	TGTGCCAGCACGACCCCGGACAACTATGGCTACACCTTC
15	many	TRBV7-8	TRBJ2-5	TRBD2	CASSSGLAGVETQYF	TGTGCCAGCAGCTCGGGACTAGCGGGAGTGGAGACCCAGTACTTC
13	-	TRBV3-1	TRBJ1-3	-	CASSQADGNTIYF	TGTGCCAGCAGTCAAGCGGACGGAAACACCATATATTTT
14	few	TRBV25-1	TRBJ2-2	-	CASSDYMTAGELFF	TGTGCCAGCAGTGATTACATGACTGCCGGGGAGCTGTTTTTT
14	-	TRBV20-1	TRBJ2-2	TRBD2	CSADSGSNTGELFF	TGCAGTGCTGATAGCGGGAGTAACACCGGGGAGCTGTTTTTT
15	few	TRBV27	TRBJ1-4	TRBD1	CASSLLRTGNEKLFF	TGTGCCAGCAGTTTATTGCGGACAGGCAATGAAAAACTGTTTTTT
20	-	TRBV11-2	TRBJ2-7	-	CASSFRGTDPRGIRRYEQYF	TGTGCCAGCAGCTTCCGAGGAACGGATCCGAGAGGGATACGACGATACGAGCAGTACTTC
16	many	TRBV6-1	TRBJ1-2	-	CASRFTRTGTWGGYTF	TGTGCCAGCAGGTTTACGCGGACGGGAACCTGGGGTGGCTACACCTTC
12	many	TRBV30	TRBJ1-1	-	CAWSVRGTEAFF	TGTGCCTGGAGTGTACGGGGCACTGAAGCTTTCTTT
13	-	TRBV7-8	TRBJ1-1	-	CASSLVGQLEAFF	TGTGCCAGCAGCTTAGTAGGACAGCTAGAAGCTTTCTTT
17	few	TRBV7-9	TRBJ2-5	-	CASSLGREGPYQETQYF	TGTGCCAGCAGCTTAGGGAGGGAAGGGCCGTACCAAGAGACCCAGTACTTC
12	-	TRBV20-1	TRBJ1-2	-	CSAPRPFFGYTF	TGCAGTGCCCCGCGGCCGTTCTTCGGCTACACCTTC
15	few	TRBV19	TRBJ1-5	-	CASSIGGSSNQPQHF	TGTGCCAGTAGTATTGGGGGCAGTAGCAATCAGCCCCAGCATTTT
15	-	TRBV6-1	TRBJ2-1	-	CASSEARISYNEQFF	TGTGCCAGCAGTGAAGCGAGAATCTCCTACAATGAGCAGTTCTTC
14	-	TRBV27	TRBJ2-2	-	CASSFGTLTGELFF	TGTGCCAGCAGTTTTGGCACTCTCACCGGGGAGCTGTTTTTT
13	-	TRBV7-9	TRBJ2-7	-	CASSLAISGGQYF	TGTGCCAGCAGCTTAGCGATTTCCGGGGGGCAGTACTTC
14	-	TRBV5-4	TRBJ2-3	-	CASSLRTITDTQYF	TGTGCCAGCAGCTTGAGGACAATTACAGATACGCAGTATTTT
15	-	TRBV27	TRBJ2-5	TRBD1	CASSHRDRGTETQYF	TGTGCCAGCAGCCACAGGGACAGGGGAACAGAGACCCAGTACTTC
13	-	TRBV7-4	TRBJ2-1	-	CASSGTMDNEQFF	TGTGCCAGCAGCGGGACCATGGACAATGAGCAGTTCTTC
16	many	TRBV28	TRBJ1-3	TRBD1	CASGDRGFNSGNTIYF	TGTGCCAGCGGGGACAGGGGTTTCAACTCTGGAAACACCATATATTTT
18	few	TRBV6-5	TRBJ1-4	-	CASSYSRQGLGGNEKLFF	TGTGCCAGCAGTTACTCGAGGCAGGGCCTCGGGGGGAATGAAAAACTGTTTTTT
17	few	TRBV7-2	TRBJ1-3	-	CASSLKGLYRSGNTIYF	TGTGCCAGCAGCCTAAAGGGGCTTTACCGCTCTGGAAACACCATATATTTT
18	many	TRBV10-3	TRBJ2-3	TRBD2	CAISESGTSGSLTDTQYF	TGTGCCATCAGTGAGAGTGGAACTAGCGGGTCTCTCACAGATACGCAGTATTTT
16	-	TRBV12-3/TRBV12-4	TRBJ1-2	TRBD1	CASNPAGEGASYGYTF	TGTGCCAGCAACCCGGCGGGTGAGGGGGCTAGCTATGGCTACACCTTC
14	few	TRBV7-3	TRBJ2-3	-	CASSLFQQAHTQYF	TGTGCCAGCAGCTTGTTTCAACAGGCTCATACGCAGTATTTT
14	few	TRBV11-2	TRBJ1-6	-	CASSLGAGVSPLHF	TGTGCCAGCAGCTTAGGGGCAGGGGTCTCACCCCTCCACTTT
17	-	TRBV14	TRBJ2-1	-	CASSQDWGRSSYNEQFF	TGTGCCAGCAGCCAAGACTGGGGCAGAAGCTCCTACAATGAGCAGTTCTTC
11	-	TRBV7-6	TRBJ2-7	-	CASSGDHEQYF	TGTGCCAGCAGCGGGGACCACGAGCAGTACTTC
13	-	TRBV10-2	TRBJ1-2	TRBD1	CASRNHDREGYTF	TGCGCCAGCAGAAACCACGACAGGGAAGGCTACACCTTC
14	-	TRBV19	TRBJ1-5	-	CASSISGAAQPQHF	TGTGCCAGTAGTATATCCGGGGCTGCTCAGCCCCAGCATTTT
14	-	TRBV7-2	TRBJ2-7	-	CASSPGSLSYEQYF	TGTGCCAGCAGCCCCGGGTCTCTATCCTACGAGCAGTACTTC
15	few	TRBV9	TRBJ2-5	-	CASSHNWDLQETQYF	TGTGCCAGCAGCCATAATTGGGATTTGCAAGAGACCCAGTACTTC
15	few	TRBV5-7	TRBJ2-7	TRBD1	CASSLCGQGVHEQYF	TGTGCCAGCAGCTTGTGCGGACAGGGGGTCCACGAGCAGTACTTC
15	few	TRBV27	TRBJ1-6	TRBD1	CASSHGQGYNSPLHF	TGTGCCAGCAGTCACGGACAGGGTTATAATTCACCCCTCCACTTT
13	-	TRBV20-1	TRBJ1-5	-	CSAKDSSNQPQHF	TGCAGTGCGAAAGACAGTAGCAATCAGCCCCAGCATTTT
15	few	TRBV2	TRBJ2-1	-	CASNWAVSSYNEQFF	TGTGCCAGCAACTGGGCCGTCAGCTCCTACAATGAGCAGTTCTTC
15	-	TRBV12-3/TRBV12-4	TRBJ2-1	-	CASSYTRSPYNEQFF	TGTGCCAGCAGTTATACAAGGAGCCCCTACAATGAGCAGTTCTTC
13	-	TRBV29-1	TRBJ2-3	TRBD2	CSVETSAADTQYF	TGCAGCGTTGAGACTAGCGCAGCAGATACGCAGTATTTT
13	few	TRBV12-3/TRBV12-4	TRBJ1-4	-	CASSTGSNEKLFF	TGTGCCAGCAGTACAGGGAGTAATGAAAAACTGTTTTTT
14	-	TRBV30	TRBJ1-1	-	CAWSARRLNTEAFF	TGTGCCTGGAGTGCGAGGAGGTTAAACACTGAAGCTTTCTTT
12	many	TRBV7-2	TRBJ2-3	-	CASSSFPDTQYF	TGTGCCAGCAGCTCATTCCCAGATACGCAGTATTTT